Presented here are 9 T cell receptor beta chains from one specimen sequenced in a study of blood T cells in healthy people across ages. Then a second PCR, running about 6 to 11 cycles, was carried out with a sample-barcoded 5' primer and a J-beta primer mix. TCRdb independently ran MiXCR on the 5' RACE reads; one entry per CDR3 protein. The sample carries 730,000 or so distinct CDR3 sequences, around 38% recorded once. The sequenced sample was blood. The source is an elderly man in good health.

As regards this clonotype: The junction and the germline gene differ at one end; a read error may be behind it. The genes are TRBV14 and TRBJ2-3, with D perhaps being TRBD1 or TRBD2 (5 bases each). This CDR3 spans 15 amino acids. Germline V gene data show CDR1 as SGHDN and CDR2 as FVKESK. CDR3 region: CVSSQYGASTDTQYF. The CDR3 region has the DNA TGTGTCAGCAGCCAATACGGGGCTAGCACAGATACGCAGTATTTT.

The gene calls are TRBV14 and TRBJ1-1, with TRBD1 as a possible D gene (5 bases). Germline V gene sequence: CDR1 SGHDN, CDR2 FVKESK. V was trimmed by 3 bases and J by 0 bases, leaving 8 bases between them. The CDR3 contains 14 residues. The CDR3 coding sequence is TGTGCCAGCAGCCAGCGACAGATGAACACTGAAGCTTTCTTT. It translates to CASSQRQMNTEAFF.

The rearrangement uses TRBV9 and TRBJ2-1; tentative D call: TRBD1 (7 bases). Germline loops: CDR1 SGDLS, CDR2 YYNGEE. The CDR3 has 16 amino acids. Trimming shortened V by 4 bases and J by 0 bases, and 14 bases separated the two germline ends. DNA for the CDR3: TGTGCCAGCAGCCGTCCAGGGGGGAGCTCCTACAATGAGCAGTTCTTC. Translated, it gives CASSRPGGSSYNEQFF.

Remarks on this clonotype: The junction departs from germline at one end; a sequencing error may be responsible. V usage is TRBV24-1 and J usage is TRBJ2-1, with 11 bases fitting TRBD2. The germline V gene has CDR1 KGHDR and CDR2 SFDVKD. The CDR3 contains 17 residues. CDR3: CATSDRLAGSSCNEQFF. The DNA of the CDR3 is TGTGCCACCAGTGACCGACTAGCGGGAAGCTCCTGCAATGAGCAGTTCTTC.

This clonotype has just a few counts. The J gene is TRBJ2-3, the V gene TRBV20-1, with 8 bases lining up with TRBD2. Germline CDR1 and CDR2: DFQATT and SNEGSKA (reference sequence). This CDR3 is built from 13 residues. The CDR3 DNA follows: TGCAGCCTAGCGGGTGGAAGCACAGATACGCAGTATTTT. Translating it yields CSLAGGSTDTQYF.

The chain combines TRBV4-3 with TRBJ2-2; perhaps D is TRBD1 or TRBD2 (5 bases each). CDR1 is LGHNA, CDR2 YSLEER, per germline. CDR3 length: 16 residues. Trimming removed 1 base from V and 4 bases from J, with 13 bases in between. CDR3 protein: CASSQALGGSTGELFF. Here the CDR3 DNA reads TGCGCCAGCAGCCAAGCACTTGGGGGTAGCACCGGGGAGCTGTTTTTT.

The chain links TRBV4-1 to TRBJ2-1; D could derive from TRBD1 or TRBD2 (5 bases each). The J call may be faulty, since TRBJ2-7 better matches the DNA end. CDR1 is MGHRA, CDR2 YSYEKL, per germline. This CDR3 has 18 amino acids. The CDR3 DNA is TGCGCCAGCAGCCAAGATGGGACGGCCTTGAGCTCCTACAATGAGCAGTACTTC. Amino acid sequence: CASSQDGTALSSYNEQYF.

This sequence joins TRBV5-8 and TRBJ2-7; D possibly matches TRBD1 or TRBD2 (6 bases each). The CDR3 has 15 residues. In germline, CDR1 is SGHTS, CDR2 YDEGEE. The germline V and J ends were trimmed by 6 bases and 5 bases, with 21 bases remaining between them. The CDR3 sequence is CASIQQGGRSDEQYF. CDR3 sequence (DNA): TGTGCCAGCATTCAACAAGGGGGGAGATCAGACGAGCAGTACTTC.

The chain joins TRBV20-1 to TRBJ1-2; D might be TRBD1 (6 bases). Trimming stripped 1 base from V and 2 bases from J, with 8 bases between. Germline V gives CDR1 DFQATT, CDR2 SNEGSKA (reference sequence). The CDR3 totals 13 residues. The CDR3: CSARAGTNYGYTF. In DNA form, the CDR3 reads TGCAGTGCTAGAGCCGGGACAAACTATGGCTACACCTTC.